This T cell receptor (beta chain) was sequenced in a study of neurological immune-mediated disorders. Study-wide points: The absence of shared CDR3 amino acid sequences among expanded clones across subjects suggests private repertoires in all groups. The greatest degree of TCR clonal expansion was observed in HTLV-1-associated myelopathy, with the lowest in multiple sclerosis, below that of healthy controls.

At least ten counts were recorded for this clonotype. Its antigen is not known. The ends were cut back, 1 base at V and 6 bases at J, with 11 bases in the middle. The germline V gene encodes CDR1 KGHDR and CDR2 SFDVKD. This CDR3 is 14 amino acids long. cDNA synthesis was performed by 5'RACE with 10-nucleotide random UMIs. MiXCR was run by TCRdb on the 5' RACE reads, yielding one entry per CDR3 protein. The sample has some 60,000 distinct CDR3 sequences, 4% to 6% seen once. Specimen: PBMCs. This sequence originates from a woman aged 50 to 65 with multiple sclerosis. This rearrangement joins TRBV24-1 to TRBJ1-2; no clear D. CDR3 in amino acids: CATSDFLGNDGYTF. The CDR3, as DNA: TGTGCCACCAGTGATTTCCTGGGGAACGATGGCTACACCTTC.